This T cell receptor (beta chain) was recorded in a study of monozygotic twins with inflammatory bowel disease. The input for each TCR library was around 3.5 ug of total RNA. Both the TCRalpha cDNA and the TCRbeta cDNA were taken through two nested PCRs, lasting approximately 16 and 9 cycles. TCRdb reprocessed the 5' RACE reads and stores each CDR3 protein as one record, lacking DNA. This table holds fewer than 450,000 distinct CDR3 sequences. Study-wide results and limits: By inverse Simpson index, TCRbeta diversity was lower in IBD patients than in healthy co-twins.

As regards this clonotype: Its cognate antigen is unknown.

CDR3 size: 15 residues. The sequenced sample was blood. V is TRBV12-3 or TRBV12-4 and J is TRBJ2-7; without DNA, the TCRdb call of TRBD2 cannot be checked. The TCR comes from a human donor with ulcerative colitis or Crohn's disease, or a healthy co-twin of an affected twin (not recorded which). The CDR3 sequence: CASSSNRARRYEQYF.